What follows is one TCR beta chain and its context. Its antigen is unidentified. Trimming took off 7 bases at V and 8 bases at J, with 13 bases between the two ends. The CDR3 has 12 amino acids. This sample is drawn from a study of TIL therapy for anti-PD-1-resistant metastatic lung cancer. Across the whole study: Tumor harvest preceded PD-1/PD-L1 blockade, followed by nivolumab treatment.

This was the immunoSEQ v3 assay. Each library reached 2 million or so read pairs, or roughly 4.5-6 million at deep level. Measured with immunoSEQ multiplex PCR; TCRdb has only the in-frame clones, and not every one. The repertoire includes about 19,000 clones, roughly 85% of them detected once, and 7% to 9% sits in the top ten. Broader study findings: Treatment-naive, never-smoker and oncogene-addicted patients were overrepresented in this highly selected cohort. After infusion, TIL clonotypes partly replaced peripheral T cells and declined over months.

Sample time point: pre-treatment sample, taken before nivolumab and TIL therapy. The specimen was blood, collected at baseline. V is TRBV6-7 and J is TRBJ2-3; D may be TRBD2 (5 bases). TRBV6-7 is sorted into the ORF group, with uncertain function. This clonotype was sampled from a person aged 30 to 80 with non-small cell lung cancer. The CDR3 is CASIGVGSTQYF. The CDR3 DNA reads TGTGCCAGCATAGGCGTAGGGAGTACGCAGTATTTT.